This TCR beta chain was obtained from a study of CD8 T cells in Susac syndrome. Random hexamers served to reverse transcribe about 0.45 to 1 ug RNA. From the immunoSEQ multiplex PCR reads, TCRdb called clonotypes with MiXCR, one entry per CDR3 protein. The data contain around 300,000 distinct CDR3 sequences, 85% of them singletons. V shed 7 bases and J 4 bases; nucleotides not matched to a gene: 7. Looked up from germline, CDR1 is SGDLS and CDR2 is YYNGEE. This CDR3 region has 14 residues. Sequencing was performed on CD8+ T cells from PBMCs. The TCR sequence derives from a human donor with multiple sclerosis. This sequence joins TRBV9 and TRBJ1-1; 10 nucleotides match TRBD1. The CDR3 DNA reads as TGTGCCAGCGGGGGACAGGGGCTGAGCACTGAAGCTTTCTTT. Its translation: CASGGQGLSTEAFF.